This TCR beta chain derives from a study of T-cell memory formation after mild COVID-19. Across the whole study: TCR clusters mostly belonged to single donors.

As regards this clonotype: No antigen is known for it.

One entry per CDR3 protein, called by TCRdb with MiXCR from the 5' RACE reads. The sample gives about 88,000 distinct CDR3 sequences, 20% to 25% of which show up once; roughly two fifths is in the top ten. Notes on the study in general: While clones contracting from day 15 to 85 were balanced between CD4 and CD8, later expanders leaned CD4+.

Material for sequencing was PBMCs or a T cell subset sorted from them (not recorded which). The clonotype originates from a man aged 18 to 30 who had mild COVID-19 (a few samples of this study predate the infection). Cell type and time point are not known.

CDR3 in DNA: TGTGCCAGCACTCAGGGGACAGGGGCCTACGAGCAGTACTTC. It yields the protein CASTQGTGAYEQYF. V gene TRBV12-3 or TRBV12-4 combines with J gene TRBJ2-7; TRBD1 matches at 10 bases. V lost 7 bases to trimming and J lost 2 bases; unmatched junction nucleotides: 5. This CDR3 contains 14 residues.